This entry describes one T cell receptor beta chain. Its recognized antigen is unknown. Base qualities are not at hand, and no much larger clone is one base apart. V gives up 5 bases and J gives up 4 bases, and the segment between their germline ends measures 12 bases. The CDR3 runs 12 residues from the cysteine to the phenylalanine. The kept DNA is CDR3 alone, 36 bases in frame from the first base. CDR1 SQVTM and CDR2 ANQGSEA are derived from the germline V gene. The data are from a study of blood T cell repertoires in COVID-19 (dated by TCRdb to between 2020 and 2021). Background on the whole study: The collaborator samples originated in the United States, Italy and Spain and spanned the acute and convalescent phases of COVID-19. The prospective study material was composed of cDNA or gDNA derived from T cells, B-cell-depleted T cells, or PBMCs. Deeply sampled blood TCRbeta repertoires from subjects exposed to, actively infected with, or recovered from COVID-19 were included in the dataset. The repertoires were made available in a free public database intended to serve as a resource for research on the immune response to SARS-CoV-2. Samples were obtained from the ongoing ImmuneRACE study (first 160 participants) and from 1,254 subjects provided by 6 global collaborators. Nearly every sample came with metadata listing a de-identified subject ID, COVID-19 status, age in years and sex. Where HLA class I and class II types were available, the types were taken from metadata supplied by the sample provider, not from assay-based typing. General study outcomes and caveats: The quantity of clinical and demographic metadata differed by source and by participant and was supplied without curation.

In the prospective study, participants were roughly 18 to 100 years old, resided in about two dozen geographic areas of the United States, and were enrolled through a virtual design. In the prospective study, cohorts were assigned on the basis of participant-reported clinical history obtained from a screening survey and a study questionnaire. Recovered participants in ImmuneRACE Cohort 3 were defined as having two consecutive negative NP/OP PCR tests, clearance from a healthcare professional, or resolution of symptoms. In the prospective study, mobile phlebotomists collected whole blood, serum and a nasopharyngeal or oropharyngeal swab from each participant. Prospective study participants could optionally give additional blood draws and questionnaires over a roughly 2-month period. Before DNA extraction, prospective study blood samples were shipped either frozen or at room temperature. TCRbeta CDR3 regions were amplified from genomic DNA by means of the immunoSEQ Assay, a bias-controlled multiplex PCR. Per the original workflow: Within the assay, amplification of reference gene primers was used to estimate how many nucleated cells each sample contained. To quantify the absolute abundance of each unique TCRbeta CDR3 rearrangement, sequence reads were collapsed and filtered. For each sample, productive Simpson clonality was calculated as the square root of Simpson's diversity index across productive rearrangements. Drawn from immuneACCESS, this table holds only the in-frame rearrangements with V and J called that TCRdb kept. Clones are partly lost; checked studies trace under half to an unresolved V gene and leave the rest unexplained. That table furnishes V, J and clone size, whereas the DNA furnished D and trimming. The sample profile shows hundreds of thousands of clones; approximately 86% of them were found once. The top ten constitute about 1.5% of the sample.

The TCR originated in a woman in her 50s who had recovered from COVID-19. Source material: PBMCs or T cells enriched from blood (not recorded which). The chain is made from TRBV29-1 and TRBJ2-7; a tentative D match to TRBD2 spans 6 bases. The CDR3 loop reads CSVYGSAYEQYF. The nucleotide sequence reads TGCAGCGTTTACGGGAGTGCTTACGAGCAGTACTTC.